Shown below are 22 T cell receptor beta chains from a single sample sequenced in a study of identical twins. TCRdb used MiXCR to reprocess the 5' RACE reads, holding one entry per CDR3 protein. The repertoire holds around 100,000 distinct CDR3 sequences, about 6.1% seen once, with approximately 12% in the top ten. Sequences were obtained from memory T cells sorted from blood. The origin of the receptors is a woman aged 45-59 years in good health.

In its sample, this clonotype was seen many times. The chain is built from TRBV6-2 or TRBV6-3 and TRBJ2-1; 14 nucleotides align to TRBD2. Looked up from germline, CDR1 is MNHEY and CDR2 is SVGEGT. With V trimmed by 4 bases and J by 8 bases, 7 bases remained unmatched. The CDR3 spans 16 residues. The CDR3 region is CASSSAGLAGVYEQFF. The CDR3 DNA reads TGTGCCAGCAGTTCAGCGGGACTAGCGGGAGTCTATGAGCAGTTCTTC.

The V gene is TRBV7-9, the J gene TRBJ2-3; D is uncertain. Germline CDR1 SEHNR, CDR2 FQNEAQ (reference sequence). The CDR3 runs 12 residues. V lost 7 bases and J 6 bases, leaving 11 bases between the germline ends. CDR3 residues: CASKRPVDTQYF. The CDR3 DNA reads as TGTGCCAGCAAAAGGCCCGTGGATACGCAGTATTTT.

This clonotype was seen a handful of times. The chain recombines TRBV20-1 with TRBJ2-7, with 8 bases fitting TRBD2. Germline V gives CDR1 DFQATT, CDR2 SNEGSKA (reference sequence). The CDR3 is made up of 13 amino acids. V was pared by 1 base and J by 7 bases, with 6 bases of the junction left unmatched. CDR3 coding DNA: TGCAGTGCTAGAGGGGCGGGAGGTTTAGAGCAGTACGTC. Encoded protein: CSARGAGGLEQYV.

This clonotype has only a few counts. This chain connects TRBV30 to TRBJ2-1, with D possibly TRBD2 on 5 matching bases. Trimming took off 0 bases at V and 5 bases at J, with 20 bases between the two ends. The CDR3 loop spans 17 amino acids. The germline V gene encodes CDR1 GTSNPN and CDR2 SVGIG (reference sequence). The CDR3 sequence: CAWSVFSGGSFNNEQFF. The CDR3 nucleotides are TGTGCCTGGAGTGTATTCTCTGGCGGGTCCTTTAACAATGAGCAGTTCTTC.

This clonotype showed up many times. The V call is TRBV15, the J call TRBJ1-5, with D unresolved. V was shortened by 0 bases and J by 3 bases, with 12 bases between the two germline ends. Germline V CDR1 and CDR2: LNHNV, YYDKDF (reference sequence). The CDR3 runs to 16 residues. Written as DNA, the CDR3 is TGTGCCACCAGCAGAGAGGGCCCATCCGTCAATCAGCCCCAGCATTTT. It specifies CATSREGPSVNQPQHF.

The sample holds a few counts of this clonotype. The chain joins TRBV7-6 to TRBJ2-1, with 7 bases aligning to TRBD2. Germline assignment: CDR1 SGHVS and CDR2 FNYEAQ. This CDR3 region has 16 residues. The ends lost 2 bases at V and 10 bases at J; junction bases unmatched: 14. CDR3 protein: CASSLQGGRDPEEQFF. The CDR3 nucleotides read TGTGCCAGCAGCTTACAGGGCGGGAGAGACCCAGAGGAGCAGTTCTTC.

This clonotype has ten or more counts. The chain is built from TRBV20-1 and TRBJ2-1, with TRBD2 matching over 7 bases. Germline-derived CDR1 and CDR2 are DFQATT and SNEGSKA (reference sequence). J lost 8 bases, V lost 6 bases, and 10 bases had no gene match. The CDR3 consists of 13 residues. CDR3 in DNA: TGCAGTGCGGGGTACGAAGGGAGGGATGAGCAGTTCTTC. Translating it yields CSAGYEGRDEQFF.

This clonotype was seen at least ten times. The V call is TRBV5-1, the J call TRBJ1-4; D call uncertain. The CDR3 is made up of 14 amino acids. V lost 6 bases and J 2 bases, leaving 11 bases between the germline ends. The germline gives CDR1 SGHRS, CDR2 YFSETQ. CDR3 loop: CASKLGSTNEKLFF. The CDR3 DNA reads as TGCGCCAGCAAATTGGGATCCACTAATGAAAAACTGTTTTTT. Supplemented by reference TRBV5-1 and TRBJ1-4, the full variable domain reads KAGVTQTPRYLIKTRGQQVTLSCSPISGHRSVSWYQQTPGQGLQFLFEYFSETQRNKGNFPGRFSGRQFSNSRSEMNVSTLELGDSALYLCASKLGSTNEKLFFGSGTQLSVL.

This clonotype came up a few times. Being one base from a much bigger clone, this may be a read error. The chain employs TRBV11-3 and TRBJ1-2; TRBD1 matches at 7 bases. The CDR3 sequence is 14 residues long. Germline V lookup: CDR1 SGHNT, CDR2 YENEEA. CDR3 amino acids: CASSPGDSNYGYPF. The CDR3 DNA reads TGTGCCAGCAGCCCTGGGGACAGCAACTATGGCTACCCCTTC.

This clonotype occurred many times. The chain carries TRBV29-1 and TRBJ1-2; a possible D gene is TRBD1 (6 bases). V dropped 3 bases and J dropped 8 bases, with 19 bases sitting between them. Germline values: CDR1 SQVTM, CDR2 ANQGSEA. CDR3 length equals 14 residues. The CDR3 DNA follows: TGCAGCGTTGACGCCTCTGGGCAGGGGAAAGGCTACACCTTC. It codes for CSVDASGQGKGYTF.

This clonotype was found many times. The rearrangement uses TRBV7-9 and TRBJ2-3, with D perhaps TRBD1 or TRBD2 (5 bases each). Germline V gene data show CDR1 as SEHNR and CDR2 as FQNEAQ (reference sequence). CDR3 size: 15 residues. Trimming shortened V by 4 bases and J by 1 base, and 12 bases separated the two germline ends. For the CDR3, the DNA is TGTGCCAGCAGCTCCGTGAGGGGCGGCACAGATACGCAGTATTTT. It is translated as CASSSVRGGTDTQYF.

In this sample, this clonotype turned up once. V gene TRBV3-1 combines with J gene TRBJ2-4; maybe TRBD1 (5 bases). Germline CDR1 and CDR2: LGHDT and YNNKEL (reference sequence). This CDR3 is built from 16 residues. Trimming left V 2 bases short and J 2 bases short, with 13 bases between. The CDR3 nucleotides read TGTGCCAGCAGCCAACAGGGTTCAGTTTCCAAAAACATTCAGTACTTC. Protein: CASSQQGSVSKNIQYF.

This clonotype was seen a handful of times. The J gene is TRBJ2-1, the V gene TRBV5-5; D possibly corresponds to TRBD2 (6 bases). This CDR3 comprises 14 residues. With 1 base removed from V and 10 bases from J, the gap between germline ends came to 15 bases. Looked up from germline, CDR1 is SGHKS and CDR2 is YYEKEE (reference sequence). The CDR3 nucleotides are TGTGCCAGCAGCTTGCGTCTAGCGCCGAGGGAGCAGTTCTTC. Translated: CASSLRLAPREQFF.

In its sample, this clonotype was seen a few times. This may be a read error, as it is one base from a much larger clone. The chain has TRBV2 and TRBJ1-1; D gene uncertain. Germline lookup yields CDR1 SNHLY and CDR2 FYNNEI. The CDR3 length is 11 residues. The V end was cut by 7 bases, the J end by 1 base, with 4 bases between. The CDR3 nucleotides are TGTGCCAGCATGGCGAACACTGAAGCTTTCTTT. Encoded protein: CASMANTEAFF.

This clonotype was seen at least ten times. The chain joins TRBV12-3 or TRBV12-4 to TRBJ1-5, with TRBD1 matching 7 bases. The CDR3 loop spans 11 amino acids. Unmatched junction bases numbered 2, after V lost 6 bases and J lost 9 bases. The CDR3 region is CASSRTGPQHF. CDR3 sequence (DNA): TGTGCCAGCAGCCGGACAGGGCCCCAGCATTTT.

The table lists this clonotype with many counts. The J gene is TRBJ1-1, the V gene TRBV5-1, with D possibly being TRBD1 (5 bases). The CDR3 totals 15 residues. Per the germline V gene, CDR1 is SGHRS and CDR2 is YFSETQ. V was cut by 4 bases and J by 1 base, with 14 bases left in between. In DNA, the CDR3 is TGCGCCAGCAGCCCGGGGCTAAGGGAGAACACTGAAGCTTTCTTT. Translation gives CASSPGLRENTEAFF.

This clonotype was counted between two and nine times. The chain links TRBV5-6 to TRBJ2-1; no clear D gene. Per germline, CDR1 SGHDT and CDR2 YYEEEE. V lost 5 bases and J lost 8, with 14 bases in between. This CDR3 has 13 amino acids. CDR3: CASSYDLGDEQFF. The DNA for the CDR3 is TGTGCCAGCAGTTACGACCTTGGAGATGAGCAGTTCTTC.

In this sample, this clonotype turned up a few times. The gene calls are TRBV12-3 or TRBV12-4 and TRBJ1-6; D call uncertain. This CDR3 is built from 14 residues. V lost 7 bases, J lost 0 bases, and 7 bases lay in between. The CDR3 DNA reads TGTGCCAGCACAGCTAGCTCCTATAATTCACCCCTCCACTTT. Translating it yields CASTASSYNSPLHF.

The table lists this clonotype with many counts. The V call is TRBV2, the J call TRBJ2-1; 10 bases fit TRBD2. The V gene end was trimmed by 5 bases and the J gene end by 11 bases; junction bases not matched to a gene: 9. Per the germline V gene, CDR1 is SNHLY and CDR2 is FYNNEI. The CDR3 is made up of 14 amino acids. CDR3 residues: CASSSHGLADQQFF. The DNA for the CDR3 is TGTGCCAGCAGTTCTCACGGACTAGCGGATCAGCAGTTCTTC.

This chain uses TRBV5-4 with TRBJ2-7; D may be TRBD1 (7 bases). The V gene's germline CDR1 is SGHNT and CDR2 YYREEE (reference sequence). CDR3 length: 13 residues. Trimming pared 2 bases from V and 4 bases from J, leaving 10 bases between. In nucleotides, the CDR3 is TGTGCCAGCAGCTTCCAGGGGGGATACGAGCAGTACGTC. It encodes CASSFQGGYEQYV.

This clonotype was counted between two and nine times. The genes are TRBV6-5 and TRBJ1-5; possibly TRBD1 for D (6 bases). V was cut by 6 bases and J by 9 bases, with 12 bases left in between. The CDR3 has 12 amino acids. CDR1 and CDR2 (germline): MNHEY, SVGAGI. CDR3 residues: CASRYRAGPQHF. In nucleotides, the CDR3 is TGTGCCAGCAGATACAGGGCGGGGCCCCAGCATTTT.

This clonotype came up many times. V usage is TRBV29-1 and J usage is TRBJ2-5, with 9 positions matching TRBD1. The germline V gene has CDR1 SQVTM and CDR2 ANQGSEA. The CDR3 loop spans 13 amino acids. Germline trimming cut 7 bases from V and 5 bases from J; bases unmatched to any gene: 8. CDR3 protein: CSGRTGAWETQYF. The DNA for the CDR3 is TGCAGCGGGCGGACAGGGGCCTGGGAGACCCAGTACTTC.